The present TCR beta chain was sequenced within a study of cytotoxic CD8 clonotypes in ibrutinib-treated CLL. The table came from immunoSEQ multiplex PCR; TCRdb's copy has only in-frame clones and leaves some out. The sample has 50,000 or so clones; roughly 63% are singletons. V was cut by 5 bases and J by 2 bases, with 9 bases left in between. This CDR3 is 13 amino acids long. CDR1 SNHLY and CDR2 FYNNEI come from the germline V gene. The clonotype was recovered from a human donor with chronic lymphocytic leukemia. Source: PBMCs, taken after 24 months of ibrutinib treatment. The rearrangement links TRBV2 to TRBJ1-2; D may be TRBD1 (5 bases). The CDR3 DNA sequence: TGTGCCAGCAGTAAACAGGCAAACTATGGCTACACCTTC. Encoded protein: CASSKQANYGYTF.